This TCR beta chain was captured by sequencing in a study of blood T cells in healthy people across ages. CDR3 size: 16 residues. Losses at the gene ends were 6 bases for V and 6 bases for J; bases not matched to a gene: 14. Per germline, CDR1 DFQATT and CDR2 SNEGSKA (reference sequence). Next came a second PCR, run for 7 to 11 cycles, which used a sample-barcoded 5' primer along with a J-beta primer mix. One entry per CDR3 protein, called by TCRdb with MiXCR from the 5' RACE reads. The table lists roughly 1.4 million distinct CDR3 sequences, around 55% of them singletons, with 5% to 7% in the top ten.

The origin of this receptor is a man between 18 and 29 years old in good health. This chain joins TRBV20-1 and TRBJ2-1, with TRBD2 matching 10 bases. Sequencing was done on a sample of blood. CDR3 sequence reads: CSARRRRSGGTNEQFF. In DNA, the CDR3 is TGCAGTGCCCGCCGGCGTCGTAGCGGGGGGACCAATGAGCAGTTCTTC.